These 4 T cell receptor beta chains originate from one sample sequenced in a study of glioma-infiltrating T cells. The iRepertoire nested amplicon-rescue multiplex PCR amplified TCR alpha and beta CDR3s from RNA. MiXCR, run by TCRdb on the multiplex PCR reads, gives a single entry per CDR3 protein. The sample lists under 200,000 distinct CDR3 sequences; around 32% were seen once. Material for sequencing was glioma tissue, nonneoplastic brain tissue, or PBMCs (not recorded which). All receptors derive from a human donor with low-grade glioma or glioblastoma, undergoing nonglioma brain surgery, or in good health (not recorded which).

This clonotype was counted a few times. The chain couples TRBV7-9 to TRBJ2-7, with D tentatively TRBD1 (6 bases). This CDR3 is built from 13 residues. The V gene's germline CDR1 is SEHNR and CDR2 FQNEAQ (reference sequence). The V end was cut by 2 bases, the J end by 4 bases, with 9 bases between. CDR3 loop: CASSLTDRYEQYF. CDR3 sequence (DNA): TGTGCCAGCAGCTTAACGGACAGATACGAGCAGTACTTC.

For this clonotype: One base away lies a much larger clone, so this may be a sequencing read error. This chain uses TRBV19 with TRBJ2-2; no definite D call. The germline CDR1 and CDR2 sequences are LNHDA and SQIVND (reference sequence). The CDR3 totals 14 residues. V was pared by 7 bases and J by 4 bases, with 13 bases between. The CDR3 region is CASKVRLSTGELFF. The DNA of the CDR3 is TGTGCCAGTAAGGTCCGACTCAGCACCGGGGAGCTGTTTTTT.

The chain couples TRBV29-1 to TRBJ2-5, with D unresolved. Deletions cut 3 bases from V and 5 bases from J, with 7 bases between. The germline V gene encodes CDR1 SQVTM and CDR2 ANQGSEA. This CDR3 region has 11 residues. The CDR3 loop reads CSVEFGETQYF. CDR3 in DNA: TGCAGCGTTGAGTTTGGGGAGACCCAGTACTTC.

Concerning this clonotype itself: Just one base apart from a much larger clone, this may be a read error. The rearrangement uses TRBV7-9 and TRBJ2-1, with D possibly being TRBD2 (5 bases). From germline, CDR1 is SEHNR and CDR2 FQNEAQ (reference sequence). CDR3 size: 17 residues. This CDR3 is CASSLSVAISSYNEHFF. CDR3 sequence (DNA): TGTGCCAGCAGCTTATCTGTAGCGATTAGCTCCTACAATGAGCATTTCTTC.